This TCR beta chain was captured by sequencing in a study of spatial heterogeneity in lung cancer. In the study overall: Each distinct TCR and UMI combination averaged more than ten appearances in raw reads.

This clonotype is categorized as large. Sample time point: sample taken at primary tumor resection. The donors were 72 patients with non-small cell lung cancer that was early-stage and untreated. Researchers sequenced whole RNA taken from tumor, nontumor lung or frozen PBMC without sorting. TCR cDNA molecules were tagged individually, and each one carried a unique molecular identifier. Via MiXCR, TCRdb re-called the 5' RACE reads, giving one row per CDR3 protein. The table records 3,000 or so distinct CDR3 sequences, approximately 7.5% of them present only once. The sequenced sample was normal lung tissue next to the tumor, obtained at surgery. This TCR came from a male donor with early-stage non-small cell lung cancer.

This CDR3 reads CAWTLLTGVTEAFF. CDR3 nucleotide sequence: TGTGCCTGGACCCTATTAACAGGGGTCACTGAAGCTTTCTTT. J is TRBJ1-1 and V is TRBV30, with 7 bases identical to TRBD1. Unmatched junction bases numbered 9, after V lost 4 bases and J lost 4 bases. CDR3 length: 14 residues. The germline gives CDR1 GTSNPN, CDR2 SVGIG (reference sequence).